Only a few counts were recorded for the clone carrying this TCR beta chain. These data belong to a study of T cells in Graves' hyperthyroidism and ophthalmopathy. Trimming removed 6 bases at V and 7 bases at J, with 19 bases between. Germline V lookup: CDR1 DFQATT, CDR2 SNEGSKA (reference sequence). The CDR3 consists of 13 residues. RNA transcripts served as the template for amplifying TCR beta CDR3 regions. Using the HTBI primer set, a first-round RT-PCR was run on the TCR CDR3. TCRdb fed the multiplex PCR reads into MiXCR, producing one record per CDR3 protein. The sample yields a few hundred thousand distinct CDR3 sequences, under 25% seen once. Uncontrolled infections, other autoimmune diseases, pregnancy or lactation led to exclusion of patients.

V usage is TRBV20-1 and J usage is TRBJ2-7; D is unresolved. The source material was blood. This receptor was taken from a man younger than 35 with Graves' hyperthyroidism. The CDR3 reads CSAAAARRGEQYF. The CDR3, as DNA: TGCAGTGCCGCCGCGGCCCGCCGTGGGGAGCAGTACTTC.